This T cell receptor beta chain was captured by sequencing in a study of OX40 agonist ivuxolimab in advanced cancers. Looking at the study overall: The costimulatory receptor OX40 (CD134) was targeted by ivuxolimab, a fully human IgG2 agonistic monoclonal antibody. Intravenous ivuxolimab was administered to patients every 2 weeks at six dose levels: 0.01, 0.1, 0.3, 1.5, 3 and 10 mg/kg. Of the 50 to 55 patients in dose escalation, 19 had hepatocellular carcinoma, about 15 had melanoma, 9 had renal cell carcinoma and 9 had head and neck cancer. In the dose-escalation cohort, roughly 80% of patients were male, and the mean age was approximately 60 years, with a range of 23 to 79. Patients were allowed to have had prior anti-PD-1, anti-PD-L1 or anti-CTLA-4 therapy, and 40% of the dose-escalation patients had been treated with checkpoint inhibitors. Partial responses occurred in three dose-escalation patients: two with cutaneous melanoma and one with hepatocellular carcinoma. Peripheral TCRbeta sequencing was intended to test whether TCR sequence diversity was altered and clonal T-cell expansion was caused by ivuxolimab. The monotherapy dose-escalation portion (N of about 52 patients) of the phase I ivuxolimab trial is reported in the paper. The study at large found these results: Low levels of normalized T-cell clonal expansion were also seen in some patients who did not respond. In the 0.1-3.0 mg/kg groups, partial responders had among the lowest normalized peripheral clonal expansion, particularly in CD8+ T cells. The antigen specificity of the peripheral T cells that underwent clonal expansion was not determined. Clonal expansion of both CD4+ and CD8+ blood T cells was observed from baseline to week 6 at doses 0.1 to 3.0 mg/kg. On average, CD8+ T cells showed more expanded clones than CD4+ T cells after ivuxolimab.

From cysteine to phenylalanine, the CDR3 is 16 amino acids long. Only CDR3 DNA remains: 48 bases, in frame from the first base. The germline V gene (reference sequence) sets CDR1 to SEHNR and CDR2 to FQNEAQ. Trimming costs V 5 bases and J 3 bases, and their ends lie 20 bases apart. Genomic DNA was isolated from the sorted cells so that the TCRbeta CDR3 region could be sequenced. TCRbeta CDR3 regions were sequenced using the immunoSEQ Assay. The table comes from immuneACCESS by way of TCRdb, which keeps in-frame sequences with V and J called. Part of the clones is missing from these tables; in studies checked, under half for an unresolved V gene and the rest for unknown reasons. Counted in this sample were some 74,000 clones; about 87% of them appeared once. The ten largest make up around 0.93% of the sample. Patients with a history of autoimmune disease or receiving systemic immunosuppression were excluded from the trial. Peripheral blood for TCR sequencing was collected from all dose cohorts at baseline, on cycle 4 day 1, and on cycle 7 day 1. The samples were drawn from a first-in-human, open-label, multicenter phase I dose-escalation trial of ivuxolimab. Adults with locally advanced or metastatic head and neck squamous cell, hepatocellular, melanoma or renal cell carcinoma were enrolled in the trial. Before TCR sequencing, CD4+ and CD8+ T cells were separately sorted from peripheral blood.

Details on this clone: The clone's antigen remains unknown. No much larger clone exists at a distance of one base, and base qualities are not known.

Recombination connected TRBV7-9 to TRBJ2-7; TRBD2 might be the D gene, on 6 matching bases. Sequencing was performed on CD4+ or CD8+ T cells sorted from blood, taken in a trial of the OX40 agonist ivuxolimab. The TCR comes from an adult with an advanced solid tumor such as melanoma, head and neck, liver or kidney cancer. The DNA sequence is TGTGCCAGCAGCCCCACCCCTGCTGGGGGGAGCTACGAGCAGTACTTC. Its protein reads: CASSPTPAGGSYEQYF.